These 25 T cell receptor beta chains share one sample of origin, sequenced in a study of blood T cells in healthy people across ages (dated by TCRdb to the mid-2010s). Receptor libraries were prepared by 5' RACE. Sequenced using an Illumina HiSeq 2500. A second PCR of about 6 to 11 cycles was run with a J-beta primer mix and a sample-barcoded 5' primer. TCRdb trimmed the raw reads at Q25, called clones with MiXCR and kept productive beta chains. Rows are combined by CDR3 protein, so each entry shows the most common genes and DNA. The sample profile shows more than 650,000 distinct CDR3 sequences; around 25% of them were found once. Of the sample, about 3% is held by the ten largest clones. The same data also contributed to another study, on T cells of mothers and their children.

The sequencing input was blood. Receptors originate from a boy younger than 18 in good health.

This clonotype came up a few times. The gene calls are TRBV9 and TRBJ1-1; 7 bases match TRBD1. J was trimmed by 3 bases and V by 4 bases; bases with no gene match: 3. The CDR3 sequence is 13 residues long. Germline lookup yields CDR1 SGDLS and CDR2 YYNGEE. CDR3 DNA: TGTGCCAGCAGCTCTACAGGGGACACTGAAGCTTTCTTT. Amino acid sequence: CASSSTGDTEAFF.

CDR3 region: CSARDPQGEEQYF. CDR3 DNA sequence: TGCAGTGCTAGAGACCCTCAGGGTGAGGAGCAGTACTTC. This chain connects TRBV20-1 to TRBJ2-7; possible D gene TRBD1, 5 bases. Germline CDR1 and CDR2: DFQATT and SNEGSKA (reference sequence). Trimming cost V 0 bases and J 7 bases, with 13 bases left between them. The CDR3 has 13 residues.

This chain uses TRBV10-3 with TRBJ2-5; D might be TRBD1 (6 bases). Germline CDR1 reads ENHRY; CDR2 reads SYGVKD. This CDR3 has 14 amino acids. V lost 6 bases and J lost 7, with 18 bases in between. CDR3 DNA: TGTGCCATCAGCTACGACCGACAGGCAGGGACCCAGTACTTC. Protein product: CAISYDRQAGTQYF.

The chain uses TRBV12-3 or TRBV12-4 and TRBJ1-6; D call uncertain. The CDR3 length is 13 residues. The V and J ends lost 4 bases and 8 bases respectively, with 9 bases between them. The CDR3: CASSSPGDSPLHF. CDR3 coding DNA: TGTGCCAGCAGTTCGCCGGGCGATTCACCCCTCCACTTT.

A note on this clonotype: The germline gene is not matched at one end of the junction; a read error may be the cause. The chain joins TRBV4-2 to TRBJ2-7; TRBD2 agrees at 7 bases. CDR1 is LGHNA, CDR2 YNFKEQ, per germline. This CDR3 region has 16 residues. The CDR3 DNA reads as TGTGCCAGCAGCCAAGAGGGTCTAGCGGTCTACAGTGAGCGGTTCTTC. It specifies CASSQEGLAVYSERFF.

This rearrangement joins TRBV4-2 to TRBJ2-3; 7 bases are shared with TRBD2. Losses at the gene ends were 1 base for V and 0 bases for J; bases not matched to a gene: 4. The V gene's germline CDR1 is LGHNA and CDR2 YNFKEQ. The CDR3 loop spans 16 amino acids. Here the CDR3 reads CASSQVPSGSTDTQYF. The CDR3 coding sequence is TGTGCCAGCAGCCAAGTACCTAGCGGTAGCACAGATACGCAGTATTTT.

The V gene is TRBV7-9, the J gene TRBJ2-7, with 8 nucleotides matching TRBD2. This CDR3 comprises 13 residues. Germline loops: CDR1 SEHNR, CDR2 FQNEAQ (reference sequence). The V gene end was trimmed by 5 bases and the J gene end by 7 bases; junction bases not matched to a gene: 7. The CDR3, as DNA: TGTGCCAGCAGCCCCGGGGGGGGGCGAGAGCAGTACTTC. Translated, it gives CASSPGGGREQYF.

There are a few counts of this clonotype. V is TRBV27 and J is TRBJ2-5; D is perhaps TRBD2 (5 bases). The V end was cut by 0 bases, the J end by 3 bases, with 14 bases between. The CDR3 length is 16 residues. Germline loops: CDR1 MNHEY, CDR2 SMNVEV (reference sequence). CDR3 coding DNA: TGTGCCAGCAGTTTATCTGTCGCTAGCCTCAAAGAGACCCAGTACTTC. Translated, it gives CASSLSVASLKETQYF.

This clonotype was counted at least ten times. The CDR3 loop is CASRMAGGSYEQYF. In nucleotides, the CDR3 is TGCGCCAGCAGGATGGCGGGGGGATCCTACGAGCAGTACTTC. This rearrangement joins TRBV4-1 to TRBJ2-7; 8 nucleotides agree with TRBD2. From germline, CDR1 is MGHRA and CDR2 YSYEKL. The CDR3 length is 14 residues. V shed 6 bases, J shed 1 base, and the junction held 5 bases outside the gene matches.

The rearrangement links TRBV28 to TRBJ2-7; TRBD1 is a possible D gene (6 bases). This CDR3 is built from 13 residues. V gave up 8 bases and J gave up 7 bases, with 18 bases separating them. Germline CDR1 reads MDHEN; CDR2 reads SYDVKM. The CDR3 is CASSGSTGGEQYF. In nucleotides, the CDR3 is TGTGCCAGCTCAGGTTCGACAGGTGGGGAGCAGTACTTC.

This clonotype has a handful of counts. The CDR3 DNA follows: TGTGCCAGCAGCGGAAGAGGGGAGGTAGGGCAAGAGACCCAGTACTTC. This translates into CASSGRGEVGQETQYF. The chain uses TRBV7-9 and TRBJ2-5; possibly TRBD2 for D (6 bases). The ends were cut back, 5 bases at V and 2 bases at J, with 18 bases in the middle. This CDR3 is built from 16 residues. In germline, CDR1 is SEHNR, CDR2 FQNEAQ (reference sequence).

In this sample, this clonotype turned up a few times. The chain has TRBV4-2 and TRBJ2-5; 7 bases are a match to TRBD2. V lost 4 bases and J lost 4; bases outside the gene matches: 9. Germline V gene lookup returns CDR1 LGHNA and CDR2 YNFKEQ. CDR3 length equals 15 residues. The CDR3 nucleotides are TGTGCCAGCAGCCGGAGACTAGCTAGGGCAGAGACCCAGTACTTC. Amino acids: CASSRRLARAETQYF.

This clonotype was found a few times. The chain carries TRBV25-1 and TRBJ2-7; 7 bases agree with TRBD2. The J call may be mistaken, given a closer DNA end match to TRBJ2-5. Germline V gene lookup returns CDR1 MGHDK and CDR2 SYGVNS. The CDR3 consists of 16 residues. The CDR3 DNA reads TGTGCCAGCAGTGAATACCTAGCGGTAGCTCAAGAGACCCAGTACTTC. It specifies CASSEYLAVAQETQYF.

This rearrangement joins TRBV7-9 to TRBJ2-5, with 10 positions matching TRBD2. This CDR3 is 15 amino acids long. Germline CDR1 is SEHNR and CDR2 is FQNEAQ (reference sequence). V shed 1 base, J shed 4 bases, and the junction held 3 bases outside the gene matches. The CDR3 DNA is TGTGCCAGCAGCTTAGGGAGCGGGGGGGGAGAGACCCAGTACTTC. Its translation is CASSLGSGGGETQYF.

This clonotype has a handful of counts. The chain has TRBV6-2 or TRBV6-3 and TRBJ2-4, with D possibly TRBD1 on 5 matching bases. The CDR3 is 19 amino acids. Trimming removed 0 bases at V and 1 base at J, with 19 bases between. CDR1 is MNHEY and CDR2 is SVGEGT in the germline V gene. The CDR3: CASSYSSQPRHRAKNIQYF. CDR3 coding DNA: TGTGCCAGCAGTTACTCGTCACAACCTCGGCACAGGGCCAAAAACATTCAGTACTTC.

This clonotype was counted a few times. The V gene is TRBV20-1, the J gene TRBJ2-7; tentative D call: TRBD2 (5 bases). The CDR3 has 14 residues. V lost 4 bases, J lost 6 bases, and 19 bases lay in between. Germline V lookup: CDR1 DFQATT, CDR2 SNEGSKA (reference sequence). The CDR3: CSATADHGPGEQYF. CDR3 bases: TGCAGTGCTACAGCGGACCATGGCCCAGGCGAGCAGTACTTC.

The genes are TRBV28 and TRBJ2-3, with 9 bases lining up with TRBD2. CDR1 is MDHEN, CDR2 SYDVKM, per germline. V lost 5 bases to trimming and J lost 3 bases; unmatched junction nucleotides: 12. CDR3 length: 17 amino acids. The CDR3 DNA is TGTGCCAGCAGTGGGAGGTCTAGCGGGGTTTGGACAGATACGCAGTATTTT. Translated, it gives CASSGRSSGVWTDTQYF.

A remark on this clonotype: This may be a read error, as it is one base from a much larger clone. This chain joins TRBV7-8 and TRBJ1-4, with D unresolved. The CDR3 length is 15 residues. Per the germline V gene, CDR1 is SGHVS and CDR2 is FQNEAQ. Trimming cost V 3 bases and J 0 bases, with 8 bases left between them. CDR3 sequence (DNA): TGTGCCAGCAGCTTGTCGGCAGCAACTAATGAAAAACTGTTTTTT. Translated, it gives CASSLSAATNEKLFF.

The chain uses TRBV20-1 and TRBJ2-1; 9 positions match TRBD1. V dropped 3 bases and J dropped 7; count of bases not matched to a gene: 1. Per germline, CDR1 DFQATT and CDR2 SNEGSKA (reference sequence). The CDR3 runs to 12 residues. CDR3 residues: CSARTGGNEQFF. For the CDR3, the DNA is TGCAGTGCTAGGACAGGGGGAAATGAGCAGTTCTTC.

This clonotype was observed a handful of times. The gene calls are TRBV4-1 and TRBJ2-1; D perhaps matches TRBD1 (5 bases). This CDR3 contains 14 residues. V lost 3 bases and J lost 6, with 12 bases in between. CDR1 and CDR2 from the germline V gene are MGHRA and YSYEKL. The CDR3 loop is CASSQPRQRNEQFF. For the CDR3, the DNA is TGCGCCAGCAGCCAGCCTCGACAGCGCAATGAGCAGTTCTTC.

A few counts support this clonotype. This chain links TRBV10-3 with TRBJ2-5, with 12 positions matching TRBD2. CDR1 ENHRY and CDR2 SYGVKD come from the germline V gene. Trimming removed 5 bases from V and 5 bases from J; junction bases left unmatched: 6. The CDR3 runs to 15 residues. CDR3 protein: CAISSSGGAGETQYF. As DNA, the CDR3 is TGTGCCATCAGTTCTAGCGGGGGGGCCGGGGAGACCCAGTACTTC.

This clonotype occurred a few times. V is TRBV6-1 and J is TRBJ2-6; D is unclear. The CDR3 is made up of 15 amino acids. Germline V CDR1 and CDR2: MNHNS, SASEGT. The V gene lost 4 bases and the J gene lost 1 base, with 8 bases spanning the gap. The CDR3 spells CASSGQGSGANVLTF. DNA of the CDR3: TGTGCCAGCAGTGGGCAAGGATCTGGGGCCAACGTCCTGACTTTC.

This clonotype was seen at least ten times. This rearrangement joins TRBV20-1 to TRBJ1-4, with D hard to call. The CDR3 runs to 14 residues. The germline gives CDR1 DFQATT, CDR2 SNEGSKA (reference sequence). With 7 bases removed from V and 2 bases from J, the gap between germline ends came to 14 bases. CDR3 nucleotides: TGCAGTGTGTCTGTCCCGGAGACTAATGAAAAACTGTTTTTT. Protein sequence: CSVSVPETNEKLFF.

Turning to this clonotype: The junction differs from germline at one of its ends, possibly a read error. The chain is built from TRBV7-9 and TRBJ2-1, with TRBD2 matching 10 bases. The CDR3 consists of 16 residues. Looked up from germline, CDR1 is SEHNR and CDR2 is FQNEAQ (reference sequence). The CDR3 spells CASSLIAGGSYNERFF. The CDR3 DNA is TGTGCCAGCAGCCTCATAGCGGGGGGTTCCTACAATGAGCGGTTCTTC.

The genes are TRBV28 and TRBJ1-1; D is unresolved. The CDR3 is 13 residues long. V gave up 6 bases and J gave up 1 base, with 9 bases separating them. CDR1 and CDR2 (germline): MDHEN, SYDVKM. As DNA, the CDR3 is TGTGCCAGCAGCGGCCCCGCGAACACTGAAGCTTTCTTT. Amino acid sequence: CASSGPANTEAFF.